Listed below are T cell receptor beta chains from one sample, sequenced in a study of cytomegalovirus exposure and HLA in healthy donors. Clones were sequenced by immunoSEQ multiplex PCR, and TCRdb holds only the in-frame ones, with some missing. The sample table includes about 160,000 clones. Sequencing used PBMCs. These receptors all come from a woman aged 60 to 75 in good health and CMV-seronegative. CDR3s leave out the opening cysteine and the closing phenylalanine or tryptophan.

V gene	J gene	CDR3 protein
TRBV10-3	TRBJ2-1	AIAAGRSYNEQF
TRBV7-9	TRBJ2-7	ASSSPSGGAGVSYEQY
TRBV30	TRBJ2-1	AWALSNEQF
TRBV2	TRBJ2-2	ASSEFRGVGGELF
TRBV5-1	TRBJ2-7	ASSLGRGSGRTSYEQY
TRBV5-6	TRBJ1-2	ASSLTKNYGYT
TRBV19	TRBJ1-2	ASSNDRNYGYT
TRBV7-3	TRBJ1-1	ASSWGQNRAEAF
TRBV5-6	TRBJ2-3	ASSLNFRGSTDTQY
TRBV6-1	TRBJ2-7	ASSPGQQYEQY
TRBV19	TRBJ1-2	ASSGSGLESFNYGYT
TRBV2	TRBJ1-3	ASRRGQGAIGNTIY
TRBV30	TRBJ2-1	AWSPGGPGEQF
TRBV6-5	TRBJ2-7	ASRPDIHPLEQY
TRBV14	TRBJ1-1	ASSPVRGPKVNTEAF
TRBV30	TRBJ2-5	AWSGQGLETQY
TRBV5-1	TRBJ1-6	ASTRDSDRDSPLH
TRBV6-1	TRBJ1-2	ASSWDRPQGYT
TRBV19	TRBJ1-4	ASKRDTANEKLF
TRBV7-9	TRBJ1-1	ASSPRQSMNTEAF
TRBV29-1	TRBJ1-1	SVEDRVQRDTEAF
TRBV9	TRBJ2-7	ASSPRSQTVYEQY
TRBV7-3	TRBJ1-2	ASSSGQGAYGYT
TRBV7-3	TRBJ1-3	ASSLLPVMGAQGRGRNTIY
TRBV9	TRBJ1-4	ASSVTGALATNEKLF
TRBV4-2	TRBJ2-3	ASSQGGTKPTDTQY
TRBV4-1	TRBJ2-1	ASSQEEREGYNEQF
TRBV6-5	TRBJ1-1	ASSYSGSMNTEAF
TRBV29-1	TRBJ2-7	SAGDSPYEQY
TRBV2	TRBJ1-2	ASSVQGITRGYT
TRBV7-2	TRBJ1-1	ASRLQGNTEAF
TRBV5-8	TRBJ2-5	ASSPARVTQY
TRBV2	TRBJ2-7	ASSEGRGGWDEQY
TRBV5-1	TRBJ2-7	ASSSWDSSYEQY
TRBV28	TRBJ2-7	ASSWGQAEY